This T cell receptor (beta chain) stems from a study of sequential checkpoint blockade in melanoma. Study-level background: First-line arms were nivolumab then ipilimumab, or the reverse, randomized 1:1.

The assay was immunoSEQ multiplex PCR, and TCRdb's table has in-frame clones only and misses some. This sample carries approximately 17,000 clones, around 92% of them seen once, and the ten largest clones take roughly 24%. Germline CDR1 and CDR2: LNHDA and SQIVND (reference sequence). The J segment lost 3 bases and the V segment lost 6 bases, leaving 4 bases of the junction unmatched. The CDR3 covers 14 residues. The treatment denotes: randomized to nivolumab then ipilimumab (arm A) or the reverse (arm B). No patient had prior DNA-damaging chemotherapy. Sorted cells were live CD3+CD8+, lacking CD19 and CD56, from PBMCs.

The V gene is TRBV19, the J gene TRBJ2-7; 11 bases match TRBD2. The source of this sequence is a human donor with melanoma. Material: CD8+ T cells sorted from blood (inferred from file names), obtained from a patient given nivolumab and ipilimumab in sequence. The CDR3 reads CASSITSGGYEQYF. The DNA of the CDR3 is TGTGCCAGTAGCATTACTAGCGGGGGCTACGAGCAGTACTTC.